A single sample gave rise to the 17 T cell receptor beta chains below, sequenced in a study of T cells in Graves' hyperthyroidism and ophthalmopathy. Amplification of TCR beta CDR3 regions was performed using RNA transcripts as template. Carried out on the TCR CDR3, a first-round RT-PCR used the HTBI primer set. TCRdb re-called the multiplex PCR reads with MiXCR, one entry per CDR3 protein. The sample has a few hundred thousand distinct CDR3 sequences, around 46% seen once. The sequencing input was peripheral blood or thyroid tissue (not recorded which). The receptors originated from a woman aged 18-30 years with Graves' hyperthyroidism.

V is TRBV10-1 and J is TRBJ2-5; D gene uncertain. The CDR3 sequence is 14 residues long. V was clipped by 0 bases and J by 5 bases, with 10 bases between them. Germline CDR1 reads WNHNN; CDR2 reads SYGVQD (reference sequence). As DNA, the CDR3 is TGCGCCAGCAGTGAGTCGGTTGAGTGGGAGACCCAGTACTTC. Protein product: CASSESVEWETQYF.

The chain employs TRBV20-1 and TRBJ2-7, with TRBD2 identical over 10 bases. This CDR3 region has 15 residues. In germline, CDR1 is DFQATT, CDR2 SNEGSKA (reference sequence). The V and J ends lost 8 bases and 3 bases, in that order; junction bases with no gene match: 13. The chain's CDR3 is CSPRLAGKAVYEQYF. CDR3 bases: TGCAGTCCGAGACTAGCGGGCAAGGCGGTCTACGAGCAGTACTTC.

Of note for this clonotype: The CDR3 carries no conserved terminal phenylalanine or tryptophan, so it likely arises from a read error. It is unclear where the CDR3 begins or ends on the DNA, so no DNA is shown, and the CDR3 is as TCRdb lists it. CDR3 amino acids: CASSLLNT. This chain links TRBV12-3 or TRBV12-4 with TRBJ2-6. The CDR3 has 8 residues if both end residues are counted.

The sample holds many counts of this clonotype. This chain links TRBV2 with TRBJ2-2; 7 bases are a match to TRBD1. CDR1 is SNHLY and CDR2 is FYNNEI in the germline V gene. With V trimmed by 6 bases and J by 2 bases, 6 bases remained unmatched. The CDR3 totals 15 residues. The CDR3: CASRGQASNTGELFF. The CDR3 DNA reads TGTGCCAGCAGAGGACAGGCCTCTAACACCGGGGAGCTGTTTTTT.

This clonotype occurred once. The chain has TRBV6-5 and TRBJ2-7, with TRBD2 as a possible D gene (5 bases). Matching the DNA end better, TRBJ2-1 makes the J call doubtful. The CDR3 sequence is 12 residues long. The V gene's germline CDR1 is MNHEY and CDR2 SVGAGI. The CDR3 reads CASSSSRVEQFF. For the CDR3, the DNA is TGTGCCAGCAGTTCTAGCCGGGTTGAGCAGTTCTTC.

The chain uses TRBV10-3 and TRBJ1-1; D might be TRBD1 (6 bases). V lost 3 bases and J 7 bases, leaving 15 bases between the germline ends. CDR1 and CDR2 (germline): ENHRY, SYGVKD. This CDR3 spans 14 amino acids. For the CDR3, the DNA is TGTGCCATCAGTGACCCTTCAGGGGATGATGAAGCTTTCTTT. Residues: CAISDPSGDDEAFF.

The chain recombines TRBV10-3 with TRBJ2-5; D possibly corresponds to TRBD2 (6 bases). This CDR3 is 12 amino acids long. The germline gives CDR1 ENHRY, CDR2 SYGVKD. Trimming left V 3 bases short and J 6 bases short, with 8 bases between. The CDR3 nucleotides read TGTGCCATCAGTGACGGAGGGAAGACCCAGTACTTC. It encodes CAISDGGKTQYF.

The chain joins TRBV29-1 to TRBJ2-7, with 11 bases matching TRBD1. CDR3 length: 13 amino acids. In germline, CDR1 is SQVTM, CDR2 ANQGSEA. Unmatched junction bases numbered 6, after V lost 8 bases and J lost 3 bases. The CDR3 region has the DNA TGCAGCACCTCCGGGACAGGGGGCTACGAGCAGTACTTC. It translates to CSTSGTGGYEQYF.

This clonotype was recorded at least ten times. V and J are TRBV6-5 and TRBJ1-4; 8 nucleotides align to TRBD1. The CDR3 loop spans 14 amino acids. J lost 7 bases, V lost 5 bases, and 6 bases had no gene match. Per germline, CDR1 MNHEY and CDR2 SVGAGI. The CDR3 DNA reads as TGTGCCAGCAGTACGGGACAGGTTCTTGAAAAACTGTTTTTT. Protein product: CASSTGQVLEKLFF.

This clonotype was counted ten times or more. The chain links TRBV29-1 to TRBJ2-2; D is possibly TRBD1 (6 bases). The V end was cut by 2 bases, the J end by 5 bases, with 12 bases between. Germline V gene lookup returns CDR1 SQVTM and CDR2 ANQGSEA. This CDR3 has 14 amino acids. The CDR3 DNA reads TGCAGCGTTGAAACCAGGGGAAGGACCGGGGAGCTGTTTTTT. This translates into CSVETRGRTGELFF.

This chain connects TRBV5-1 to TRBJ1-2, with a tentative D call TRBD1 (6 bases). The length of the CDR3 is 14 residues. The germline V and J ends were trimmed by 0 bases and 8 bases, with 14 bases remaining between them. Germline CDR1 and CDR2: SGHRS and YFSETQ. The CDR3 DNA is TGCGCCAGCAGCTTGGCCAGGGGTACTTTAGGCTACACCTTC. This encodes CASSLARGTLGYTF.

This clonotype was seen repeatedly, ten times or more. This chain links TRBV25-1 with TRBJ2-6; D may match TRBD1 or TRBD2 (5 bases each). From germline, CDR1 is MGHDK and CDR2 SYGVNS. Trimming removed 6 bases from V and 2 bases from J, with 11 bases in between. This CDR3 region has 15 residues. CDR3 region: CASRALGAGANVLTF. CDR3 nucleotide sequence: TGTGCCAGCAGGGCCTTGGGGGCTGGGGCCAACGTCCTGACTTTC.

The chain uses TRBV6-4 and TRBJ2-6; D is undetermined. In germline, CDR1 is MRHNA, CDR2 SNTAGT. The CDR3 runs 13 residues. V shed 0 bases and J shed 6 bases, with 3 bases lying between them. Here the CDR3 reads CASSDSVANVLTF. The DNA for the CDR3 is TGTGCCAGCAGTGACTCGGTGGCCAACGTCCTGACTTTC.

The CDR3 nucleotides read TGTGCCAGCAGCTACGGGACGCACTATGGCTACACCTTC. Translation: CASSYGTHYGYTF. The V gene is TRBV2, the J gene TRBJ1-2, with a possible D match to TRBD1 (5 bases). V lost 6 bases to trimming and J lost 3 bases, with 11 bases between them. In germline, CDR1 is SNHLY, CDR2 FYNNEI. The CDR3 totals 13 residues.

This clonotype is a singleton in its sample. V gene TRBV2 combines with J gene TRBJ1-6, with TRBD1 matching 9 bases. This CDR3 comprises 17 residues. V was clipped by 8 bases and J by 6 bases; unmatched bases: 14. The germline V gene encodes CDR1 SNHLY and CDR2 FYNNEI. This chain's CDR3 is CASVVAQGAGFNSPLHF. In DNA, the CDR3 is TGTGCCAGCGTAGTTGCACAGGGGGCCGGGTTTAATTCACCCCTCCACTTT.

The chain joins TRBV12-3 or TRBV12-4 to TRBJ1-4; a weak D match, TRBD1 (5 bases). The CDR3 spans 17 residues. Trimming shortened V by 4 bases and J by 4 bases, and 19 bases separated the two germline ends. This chain's CDR3 is CASSSQAGVGGNEKLFF. The CDR3 DNA is TGTGCCAGCAGTTCCCAAGCGGGAGTTGGGGGTAATGAAAAACTGTTTTTT.

This clonotype was counted ten times or more. The chain is built from TRBV24-1 and TRBJ1-2, with D possibly TRBD1 on 5 matching bases. This CDR3 is built from 13 residues. V was clipped by 1 base and J by 8 bases, with 10 bases between them. Germline CDR1 and CDR2: KGHDR and SFDVKD. The CDR3 DNA is TGTGCCACCAGTGATTTATCAGGGCGAGGCTACACCTTC. Translated: CATSDLSGRGYTF.